This TCR beta chain stems from a study of beta chain features in type 1 diabetes. Notes on the study in general: TCRB CDR3 length was moderately but significantly reduced in all four CD4+ subsets of Type 1 diabetes patients.

The CDR3 is made up of 16 amino acids. Per germline, CDR1 SGHAT and CDR2 FQNNGV. Purity exceeding 95% was reached by all sorted populations. What was sequenced were expressed TCRB transcripts, since all of the isolated RNA had been reverse transcribed. Produced via immunoSEQ multiplex PCR; TCRdb's table is partial and in-frame only. In the table there are approximately 41,000 clones, about 68% of which are singletons. This clone was counted only a few times. The antigen is not known. Its ends do not fully match the called genes, so a read error is possible. The J gene is TRBJ2-3, the V gene TRBV11-2; D perhaps matches TRBD2 (5 bases). This TCR was recovered from a man younger than 40 with type 1 diabetes. Some clones in this sample may be carry-over from other donors' samples. The source material was Tregs from blood. Written as DNA, the CDR3 is TGCGCCAGCAGCCTTAGCGCCGGGATGTTCACAGATACGCAGTATTTT. It specifies CASSLSAGMFTDTQYF.